This TCR beta chain came from a study of OX40 agonist ivuxolimab in advanced cancers. The V gene's germline CDR1 is SEHNR and CDR2 FQNEAQ (reference sequence). The length of the CDR3 is 14 residues. Trimming stripped 0 bases from V and 7 bases from J, with 12 bases between. Sampling of blood occurred at baseline, cycle 4 day 1, and cycle 7 day 1. Using immunoSEQ multiplex PCR, the repertoire was profiled, and TCRdb retains in-frame clones only, with some absent. The sample has more than 75,000 clones, 85% seen once; the top ten hold roughly 0.22%. This specimen was CD4+ or CD8+ T cells sorted from blood, taken in a trial of the OX40 agonist ivuxolimab. The chain recombines TRBV7-9 with TRBJ2-5, with a weak D call TRBD2 (5 bases). The TCR sequence derives from an adult with an advanced solid tumor such as melanoma, head and neck, liver or kidney cancer. CDR3 coding DNA: TGTGCCAGCAGCTTAGCCGGAGGTTCCTTGACCCAGTACTTC. This codes for CASSLAGGSLTQYF.